This is a list of T cell receptor beta chains from one sample in a study of a mutant IDH1 vaccine in newly diagnosed glioma. Measured with immunoSEQ multiplex PCR; TCRdb has only the in-frame clones, and not every one. Found here are 30,000 to 40,000 clones, approximately 53% of them singletons; the top ten hold 11%. No antigens are known for them. The specimen comprised PBMCs, sampled from a glioma patient whose treatment included an IDH1 peptide vaccine. The receptors were gathered from a woman between 18 and 29 years old with glioma. CDR3s include the opening cysteine and the closing phenylalanine or tryptophan. D genes are given only for firm matches. Clone size is not always given. Where it is, it says once, few, many or a class for expanded clones.

clone_size	d_call	v_call	j_call	cdr3_nt	cdr3_aa
-	TRBD2	TRBV6-4	TRBJ2-7	TGTGCCACCGCGCGTGAAGCGGGGGTCTACGAGCAGTACTTC	CATAREAGVYEQYF
-	-	TRBV28	TRBJ2-7	TGTGCCAGCAGAACTACTGCAGGGAACCGAAACTACGAGCAGTACTTC	CASRTTAGNRNYEQYF
few	-	TRBV7-2	TRBJ1-2	TGTGCCAGCAGCTTAGCTCGGAGCAGTTATGGCTACACCTTC	CASSLARSSYGYTF
-	TRBD2	TRBV9	TRBJ2-3	TGTGCCAGCAGCATACCCGGGGGGAGCACAGATACGCAGTATTTT	CASSIPGGSTDTQYF
-	-	TRBV15	TRBJ1-4	TGTGCCACCAGCAGAGACAGAAACGATAATGAAAAACTGTTTTTT	CATSRDRNDNEKLFF
-	-	TRBV6-1	TRBJ1-2	TGTGCCAGCAGTCCCCGCCCACGGGAGTATGGCTACACCTTC	CASSPRPREYGYTF
few	-	TRBV25-1	TRBJ2-7	TGTGCCAGCATTGGAGGACGCTTCTCCTACGAGCAGTACTTC	CASIGGRFSYEQYF
-	TRBD1	TRBV5-6	TRBJ2-7	TGTGCCAGCAGCTTTCCGAGGACAGGCGCCTACGAGCAGTACTTC	CASSFPRTGAYEQYF
once	-	TRBV11-1	TRBJ1-4	TGTGCCAGCAGCTTAGGAGCGTCGGGACGGCTTAATGAAAAACTGTTTTTT	CASSLGASGRLNEKLFF
-	-	TRBV5-5	TRBJ2-7	TGTGCCAGCTCGGAGGCCTACGAGCAGTACTTC	CASSEAYEQYF
few	TRBD1	TRBV5-6	TRBJ1-2	TGTGCCAGCAGCCCAAGACTATTCGGGACAGGGCTTGAGTATGGCTACACCTTC	CASSPRLFGTGLEYGYTF
-	-	TRBV7-2	TRBJ2-6	TGTGCCAGCATGCGCACGGGGTACTCTGGGGCCAACGTCCTGACTTTC	CASMRTGYSGANVLTF
-	TRBD1	TRBV10-3	TRBJ1-2	TGTGCCATCACCCCGGGACAGGGGTCCGATAACTATGGCTACACCTTC	CAITPGQGSDNYGYTF
-	TRBD2	TRBV7-2	TRBJ2-7	TGTGCCAGCAGCTCAGCGGGAGGGTTTGACGAGCAGTACTTC	CASSSAGGFDEQYF
few	-	TRBV5-1	TRBJ2-2	TGCGCCAGCAGCTTGGAAGCTTCCGGGGGGCCCGGGGAGCTGTTTTTT	CASSLEASGGPGELFF
-	-	TRBV6-5	TRBJ1-2	TGTGCCAGCAGTGGGAGAGTTCACTATGGCTACACCTTC	CASSGRVHYGYTF
-	-	TRBV19	TRBJ2-7	TGTGCCAGTAGTATAGAGGGGGCCCCCTACGAGCAGTACTTC	CASSIEGAPYEQYF
-	-	TRBV7-2	TRBJ1-2	TGTGCCAGCAGCTTCAAACCGCAGACTAACTATGGCTACACCTTC	CASSFKPQTNYGYTF
-	TRBD1	TRBV30	TRBJ1-2	TGTGCCTGGTACGGGACAGGCTCTGGCTACACCTTC	CAWYGTGSGYTF
few	-	TRBV6-1	TRBJ2-5	TGTGCCAGCAGTCCCCCCCAAGAGACCCAGTACTTC	CASSPPQETQYF
-	TRBD2	TRBV29-1	TRBJ2-3	TGCAGCGCTACACTAGCGGGGGGCGTCACAGATACGCAGTATTTT	CSATLAGGVTDTQYF
-	TRBD1	TRBV5-6	TRBJ1-2	TGTGCCAGCAGCGCGGGACAGGGTATTTCACGCGGCTACACCTTC	CASSAGQGISRGYTF
-	-	TRBV19	TRBJ2-2	TGTGCCAGTAGTAAGTCAGGGAACACCGGGGAGCTGTTTTTT	CASSKSGNTGELFF
-	TRBD1	TRBV7-2	TRBJ1-5	TGTGCCAGCAGCGCCGGGACAGGGCTCAATCAGCCCCAGCATTTT	CASSAGTGLNQPQHF
few	-	TRBV2	TRBJ1-2	TGTGCCAGCAGTGACCCGGGGACTAACTATGGCTACACCTTC	CASSDPGTNYGYTF
-	TRBD1	TRBV11-2	TRBJ1-2	TGTGCCAGCAGCTTAGATCTGGACAGGGTGGCCTATGGCTACACCTTC	CASSLDLDRVAYGYTF
-	-	TRBV9	TRBJ2-2	TGTGCCAGCAGCGTGGGCCATAGCGGCGGGACCGGGGAGCTGTTTTTT	CASSVGHSGGTGELFF
-	TRBD1	TRBV19	TRBJ1-1	TGTGCCAGTAGTACACACCCCCTCCCCGGGACAGGGAGGGTTGACACTGAAGCTTTCTTT	CASSTHPLPGTGRVDTEAFF
-	-	TRBV29-1	TRBJ1-1	TGCAGCGTTGATGGTGGGGGTCTCACTGAAGCTTTCTTT	CSVDGGGLTEAFF
-	TRBD1	TRBV5-6	TRBJ1-1	TGTGCCAGCAGCTTAAGACAGGGGGAGTTAAACACTGAAGCTTTCTTT	CASSLRQGELNTEAFF
-	TRBD1	TRBV18	TRBJ2-7	TGTGCCAGCTCACCACCGACAGGGGGCAAGTACGAGCAGTACTTC	CASSPPTGGKYEQYF
once	-	TRBV19	TRBJ2-1	TGTGCCAGTAGTATAGCCGCTAGCCCTGCCTACAATGAGCAGTTCTTC	CASSIAASPAYNEQFF
many	-	TRBV6-1	TRBJ1-1	TGTGCCAGCAGTCCTTTCGCAGCCGAAGCTTTCTTT	CASSPFAAEAFF
-	-	TRBV19	TRBJ1-4	TGTGCCAGTAGTAGGGGACCGGGTGAAAAACTGTTTTTT	CASSRGPGEKLFF
-	-	TRBV5-1	TRBJ1-1	TGCGCCAGCAGCTTGACGAAGGATGGAGTGTACACTGAAGCTTTCTTT	CASSLTKDGVYTEAFF
-	TRBD2	TRBV29-1	TRBJ2-3	TGCAGCGTTGAGGGACTAGCGGGAGGCGGTACGCAGTATTTT	CSVEGLAGGGTQYF
few	-	TRBV2	TRBJ1-5	TGTGCCAGCAGTGGAAATAATCAGCCCCAGCATTTT	CASSGNNQPQHF
-	-	TRBV7-2	TRBJ2-6	TGTGCCAGCAGCGTCGACAGGATGACTGGGGCCAACGTCCTGACTTTC	CASSVDRMTGANVLTF
few	-	TRBV27	TRBJ1-5	TGTGCCAGCAGTGACTTAGGGGGTATGAAAAATCAGCCCCAGCATTTT	CASSDLGGMKNQPQHF
-	-	TRBV7-6	TRBJ1-4	TGTGCCAGCAGCTTAGACAGGGTCTTTGAAAAACTGTTTTTT	CASSLDRVFEKLFF
few	-	TRBV6-6	TRBJ1-1	TGTGCCAGCAGGTATGGAGGCGACACTGAAGCTTTCTTT	CASRYGGDTEAFF
-	TRBD1	TRBV9	TRBJ1-4	TGTGCCAGCAGCGCCGCAGGGGGCCCGGCTGAAAAACTGTTTTTT	CASSAAGGPAEKLFF
-	-	TRBV7-2	TRBJ1-5	TGTGCCAGCAGCTTATTAGGGGGATACCAGCCCCAGCATTTT	CASSLLGGYQPQHF
-	-	TRBV14	TRBJ2-7	TGTGCCAGCAGCCAAGTCGAGCAAGGCGAGCAGTACTTC	CASSQVEQGEQYF
few	-	TRBV30	TRBJ1-1	TGTGCCTGGAGTGTGTTGGTTAACACTGAAGCTTTCTTT	CAWSVLVNTEAFF
-	-	TRBV7-2	TRBJ1-6	TGTGCCAGCAGCTCAGGACAGTATGTATCACCCCTCCACTTT	CASSSGQYVSPLHF
-	-	TRBV2	TRBJ1-1	TGTGCCAGCAGTGATTGGATAAACACTGAAGCTTTCTTT	CASSDWINTEAFF
-	TRBD1	TRBV7-9	TRBJ2-7	TGTGCCAGCAGGGGACAGGGTTCCTACGAGCAGTACTTC	CASRGQGSYEQYF
-	-	TRBV4-3	TRBJ1-2	TGCGCCAGCAGCCAAGAATCGACTGAATCTAACTATGGCTACACCTTC	CASSQESTESNYGYTF
few	TRBD1	TRBV12-5	TRBJ2-7	TGTGCTAGTGGTCTGGGACAGCCCTACGAGCAGTACTTC	CASGLGQPYEQYF
once	TRBD1	TRBV9	TRBJ2-1	TGTGCCAGCAGCGTTTCGACAGGGACCTACAATGAGCAGTTCTTC	CASSVSTGTYNEQFF
-	-	TRBV5-1	TRBJ2-3	TGCGCCAGCAGCTTGGAGGTTCAGGGCTCAGATACGCAGTATTTT	CASSLEVQGSDTQYF
once	TRBD2	TRBV5-1	TRBJ2-1	TGCGCCAGCAGCTCGGGGACTAACGCCTACAATGAGCAGTTCTTC	CASSSGTNAYNEQFF
-	-	TRBV12-1	TRBJ2-7	TGTGCCAGCGGGCCCCGAGTTTTAGATTCCTACGAGCAGTACTTC	CASGPRVLDSYEQYF
few	TRBD2	TRBV5-1	TRBJ2-7	TGCGCCAGCAGCTTGGAGGGTAGCGGGAGCTTTTCGGCCTACGAGCAGTACTTC	CASSLEGSGSFSAYEQYF